The 7 T cell receptor beta chains presented below share a single source sample, sequenced in a study of a mutant IDH1 vaccine in newly diagnosed glioma. Profiling relied on immunoSEQ multiplex PCR, and the TCRdb table lists in-frame clones only, not all of them. The table shows roughly 110,000 clones, with under 90% occurring only once. Specified time point: week 11, during vaccination. What each vaccine dose contained was 300 ug of mutant IDH1 20-mer peptide, accompanied by topical imiquimod. Antigens for these TCRs are unknown. Specimen: PBMCs, collected from a glioma patient whose treatment included an IDH1 peptide vaccine. Source of these receptors: a woman in her 50s with glioma.

The gene calls are TRBV5-8 and TRBJ1-6, with D hard to call. CDR3 size: 13 residues. Trimming took 3 bases from V and 9 from J, leaving 10 bases between them. Germline CDR1 reads SGHTS; CDR2 reads YDEGEE. CDR3: CASSSTIVSPLHF. Written as DNA, the CDR3 is TGTGCCAGCAGCTCGACTATTGTTTCACCCCTCCACTTT.

The chain is built from TRBV6-5 and TRBJ1-2; 9 bases match TRBD1. The germline V gene encodes CDR1 MNHEY and CDR2 SVGAGI. Trimming at V came to 6 bases and at J to 0 bases, leaving 5 bases not matched to a gene. CDR3 size: 15 residues. The CDR3 nucleotides read TGTGCCAGCAGGGAAAACAGGGGGCCTAACTATGGCTACACCTTC. Translation gives CASRENRGPNYGYTF.

The J gene is TRBJ1-1, the V gene TRBV30, with 12 bases matching TRBD1. The CDR3 spans 19 residues. Germline trimming cut 2 bases from V and 1 base from J; bases unmatched to any gene: 14. Germline V CDR1 and CDR2: GTSNPN, SVGIG (reference sequence). The CDR3 loop reads CAWSLHPGQGAGWNTEAFF. DNA for the CDR3: TGTGCCTGGAGTCTCCACCCGGGACAGGGGGCGGGATGGAACACTGAAGCTTTCTTT. Complete variable domain (other parts from reference TRBV30 and TRBJ1-1): SQTIHQWPATLVQPVGSPLSLECTVEGTSNPNLYWYRQAAGRGLQLLFYSVGIGQISSEVPQNLSASRPQDRQFILSSKKLLLSDSGFYLCAWSLHPGQGAGWNTEAFFGQGTRLTVV.

CDR3 DNA sequence: TGTGCCAGTAGTATGTTCAAGGGGGAGGGGGCCAACGTCCTGACTTTC. Its protein product is CASSMFKGEGANVLTF. The V call is TRBV19, the J call TRBJ2-6; D is perhaps TRBD1 (6 bases). There are 16 residues in the CDR3. Per the germline V gene, CDR1 is LNHDA and CDR2 is SQIVND (reference sequence). V was clipped by 3 bases and J by 4 bases, with 13 bases between them.

The chain joins TRBV2 to TRBJ2-5; the D is unclear. The J call may not be correct, given that the DNA end is closer to TRBJ2-7. The CDR3 is made up of 12 amino acids. CDR1 SNHLY and CDR2 FYNNEI come from the germline V gene. CDR3 amino acids: CASSVRVGEQYF. In nucleotides, the CDR3 is TGTGCCAGCAGTGTGCGAGTGGGCGAGCAGTACTTC.

The chain carries TRBV7-8 and TRBJ2-5, with a weak D call TRBD1 (6 bases). The CDR3 extends over 17 amino acids. Trimming took 8 bases from V and 3 from J, leaving 25 bases between them. CDR1 is SGHVS and CDR2 is FQNEAQ in the germline V gene. The CDR3 nucleotides read TGTGCCAGCGCCTTCCCTGCCCGCGCAGGGGCGGAAGAGACCCAGTACTTC. Amino acid sequence: CASAFPARAGAEETQYF.

This clone occurred once. This sequence joins TRBV18 and TRBJ1-2, with D maybe TRBD1 (6 bases). The CDR3 runs to 15 residues. The V gene lost 3 bases and the J gene lost 0 bases, with 11 bases spanning the gap. Per the germline V gene, CDR1 is KGHSH and CDR2 is LQKENI. The CDR3 sequence: CASSPDSSSNYGYTF. CDR3 in DNA: TGTGCCAGCTCACCGGACAGTTCTTCTAACTATGGCTACACCTTC.